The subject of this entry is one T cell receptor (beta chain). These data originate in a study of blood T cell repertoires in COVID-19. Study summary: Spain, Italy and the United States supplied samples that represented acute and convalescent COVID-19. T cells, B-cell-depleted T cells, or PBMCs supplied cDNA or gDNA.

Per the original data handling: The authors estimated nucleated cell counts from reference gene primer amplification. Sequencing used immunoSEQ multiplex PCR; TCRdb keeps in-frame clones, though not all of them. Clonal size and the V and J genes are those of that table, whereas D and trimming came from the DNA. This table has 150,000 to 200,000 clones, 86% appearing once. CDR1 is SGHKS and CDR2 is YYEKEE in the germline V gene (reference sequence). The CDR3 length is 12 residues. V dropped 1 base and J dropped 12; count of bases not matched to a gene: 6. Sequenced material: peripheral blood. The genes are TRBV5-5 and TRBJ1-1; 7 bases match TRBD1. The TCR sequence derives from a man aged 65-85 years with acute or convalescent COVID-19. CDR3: CASSLRDRVPFF. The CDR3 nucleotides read TGTGCCAGCAGCTTGCGAGACAGGGTTCCTTTCTTT.